This T cell receptor beta chain is from a study of a mutant IDH1 vaccine in newly diagnosed glioma (dated by TCRdb to about 2021). Looking at the study overall: Across visits V03 through V10, patients got a total of eight vaccinations, given in weeks 1, 3, 5, 7, 11, 15, 19 and 23. Vaccination began 4-6 weeks after radiotherapy alone, or alongside temozolomide cycles in the chemotherapy-containing groups. The approximately 30 treated patients were approximately 62% male and around 40% female, with a mean age of approximately 38 years. Before enrollment, most patients had been given radiochemotherapy with temozolomide as standard therapy, while the rest had received either radiotherapy alone or temozolomide alone. Peripheral blood was drawn at six visits: V03 (baseline), V05, V07, V10, V12 and V13. Longitudinal TCRB deep sequencing was done for 25 treated patients, wherever samples were available for exploratory analyses.

Comments on this clone: Which antigen it targets is not known. Per-base quality was not reported, and no clone a single base away is much larger than it.

The receptor library was made with the immunoSEQ multiplex PCR assay. Rearranged TCR beta chain sequences were amplified with the hsTCRB Kit following the manufacturer's protocol. An Illumina MiSeq was used to sequence the TCRB libraries. On the study's bioinformatics: Demultiplexing, trimming and gene mapping were performed with the kit vendor's proprietary platform. Drawn from immuneACCESS, this table holds only the in-frame rearrangements with V and J called that TCRdb kept. Clones are partly lost; checked studies trace under half to an unresolved V gene and leave the rest unexplained. V and J calls and clone size follow that table, whereas D and trimming were derived from the DNA. Counted in this sample were roughly 30,000 clones; around 84% of them appeared once. The ten most abundant clones make up roughly 15% of the sample. Measured from the cysteine to the phenylalanine, the CDR3 is 14 residues long. Of the read, only the CDR3 DNA is kept; its 42 bases are in frame from base 1. CDR1 MNHEY and CDR2 SVGAGI were looked up in the germline V gene. Trimmed from V: 0 bases; trimmed from J: 6 bases; junction bases lacking a gene match: 5.

General findings and caveats noted by the study authors: Selection of PBMC samples for TCRB deep sequencing was based on availability. Immune responses induced by the vaccine were seen in over 80% of patients across multiple MHC alleles. According to the authors, sample limitations meant that analyses of patient blood samples could not be reproduced. No apparent relationship was observed between pseudoprogression and alterations in the top peripheral T cell clonotypes detected by TCRB sequencing.

Explained via the paper, the time point label denotes: week 23, last vaccination. Each vaccine dose, consisting of 300 ug of a 20-mer mutant IDH1 peptide in Montanide, was administered subcutaneously with topical imiquimod. Donors had newly diagnosed WHO grade 3 or 4 IDH1-mutant astrocytomas with loss of nuclear ATRX. The samples were drawn from NOA16, a multicentre, single-arm, open-label phase I trial in Germany that tested a mutant IDH1 peptide vaccine in humans for the first time. Genomic DNA for TCRB sequencing was extracted from EDTA blood using the DNeasy Blood and Tissue Kit. Recombination joined TRBV6-5 with TRBJ2-7; 7 nucleotides in the junction match TRBD1. The sequencing here drew on PBMCs, taken from a glioma patient whose treatment included an IDH1 peptide vaccine. This clonotype was sampled from a young woman with glioma. The nucleotide sequence is given as TGTGCCAGCAGTTACTCTAAACAGGGGTTCGAGCAGTACTTC. Its protein is CASSYSKQGFEQYF.